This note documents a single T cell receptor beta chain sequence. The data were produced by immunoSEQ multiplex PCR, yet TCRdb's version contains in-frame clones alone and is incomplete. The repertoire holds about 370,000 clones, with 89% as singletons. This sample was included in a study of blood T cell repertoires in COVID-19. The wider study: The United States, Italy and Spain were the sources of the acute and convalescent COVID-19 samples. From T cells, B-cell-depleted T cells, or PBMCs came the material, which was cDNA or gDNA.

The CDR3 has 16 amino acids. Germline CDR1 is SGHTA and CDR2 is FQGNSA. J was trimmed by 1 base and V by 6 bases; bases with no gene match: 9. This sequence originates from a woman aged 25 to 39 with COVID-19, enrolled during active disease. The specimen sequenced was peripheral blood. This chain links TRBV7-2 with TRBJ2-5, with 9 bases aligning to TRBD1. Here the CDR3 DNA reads TGTGCCAGCAGTTTCAATACAGGGGGCTTCCAAGAGACCCAGTACTTC. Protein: CASSFNTGGFQETQYF.